This T cell receptor beta chain was identified during a study of memory CD4+ T cells and cytomegalovirus serostatus. Background on the study: This sample comes from healthy Belgian adults, 9 CMV seropositive, some 22 seronegative.

Germline V CDR1 and CDR2: SEHNR, FQNEAQ (reference sequence). Trimming removed 4 bases from V and 4 bases from J; junction bases left unmatched: 3. This CDR3 contains 14 residues. Using immunoSEQ multiplex PCR, the repertoire was profiled, and TCRdb retains in-frame clones only, with some absent. The table includes about 25,000 clones, approximately 72% detected once. Single viable CD3+CD4+CD8-CD45RO+ cells were sorted as the memory CD4+ T cells. This receptor was obtained from an adult in good health and CMV-seronegative. The sequencing sample was made of memory CD4+ T cells from blood. The genes are TRBV7-9 and TRBJ1-4; 7 bases match TRBD1. The chain's CDR3 is CASSSGQDNEKLFF. The CDR3 coding sequence is TGTGCCAGCAGCTCCGGACAGGATAATGAAAAACTGTTTTTT.